One and the same sample provided the 16 T cell receptor beta chains below, sequenced in a study of blood T cell repertoires in COVID-19. Repertoires were generated with immunoSEQ multiplex PCR, while TCRdb's copy carries only in-frame clones and drops some. The sample shows around 400,000 clones, about 90% of them seen only once. The specimen sequenced was peripheral blood. These receptors originate from a woman aged 55 to 70 with COVID-19, enrolled during active disease.

CDR3 protein: CASSVQHNQPQHF. The CDR3 DNA follows: TGTGCCAGCAGCGTACAGCACAATCAGCCCCAGCATTTT. This chain links TRBV6-5 with TRBJ1-5; D remains unclear. The V gene lost 6 bases and the J gene lost 3 bases, with 9 bases spanning the gap. CDR1 is MNHEY and CDR2 is SVGAGI in the germline V gene. The CDR3 has 13 residues.

The chain carries TRBV5-6 and TRBJ2-5, with D perhaps TRBD1 (5 bases). V gave up 4 bases and J gave up 2 bases, with 9 bases separating them. Per the germline V gene, CDR1 is SGHDT and CDR2 is YYEEEE. The CDR3 covers 13 residues. The CDR3 sequence: CASSPTAQETQYF. The CDR3 nucleotides are TGTGCCAGCAGCCCGACAGCGCAAGAGACCCAGTACTTC.

This chain links TRBV6-5 with TRBJ1-3; possibly TRBD1 for D (5 bases). The germline gives CDR1 MNHEY, CDR2 SVGAGI. V lost 7 bases and J lost 4, with 17 bases in between. The CDR3 extends over 15 amino acids. In DNA form, the CDR3 reads TGTGCCAGCAAGACAGTTGGCTTGAGAGGAAACACCATATATTTT. This encodes CASKTVGLRGNTIYF.

The chain joins TRBV28 to TRBJ2-3; TRBD2 aligns across 11 bases. V was clipped by 5 bases and J by 2 bases; unmatched bases: 3. The CDR3 covers 15 residues. Germline CDR1 and CDR2: MDHEN and SYDVKM. CDR3 in DNA: TGTGCCAGCAGTGGGGGACTAGCGGACACAGATACGCAGTATTTT. It encodes CASSGGLADTDTQYF.

V gene TRBV11-1 combines with J gene TRBJ1-1; D gene ambiguous. Looked up from germline, CDR1 is SGHAT and CDR2 is FQDESV (reference sequence). The CDR3 has 13 residues. V was cut by 5 bases and J by 1 base, with 8 bases left in between. In DNA form, the CDR3 reads TGTGCCAGCAGCATACGGAGGAACACTGAAGCTTTCTTT. It translates to CASSIRRNTEAFF.

This clone was picked up one time. This chain connects TRBV6-6 to TRBJ1-2; 7 bases agree with TRBD1. CDR1 and CDR2 from the germline V gene are MNHNY and SVGAGI (reference sequence). Losses at the gene ends were 6 bases for V and 6 bases for J; bases not matched to a gene: 13. This CDR3 region has 15 residues. The CDR3 DNA is TGTGCCAGCAGAACCGCTACGACAGGGCTCGATGGCTACACCTTC. The encoded protein is CASRTATTGLDGYTF.

This clone was picked up a small number of times. This chain connects TRBV28 to TRBJ1-4; tentatively, D is TRBD1 (6 bases). This CDR3 is 14 amino acids long. In germline, CDR1 is MDHEN, CDR2 SYDVKM. The V and J ends lost 7 bases and 3 bases respectively, with 12 bases between them. The CDR3 sequence is CASTETGSNEKLFF. DNA of the CDR3: TGTGCCAGCACCGAGACAGGTTCTAATGAAAAACTGTTTTTT.

The chain is built from TRBV4-2 and TRBJ2-7; 9 nucleotides match TRBD1. Germline CDR1 and CDR2: LGHNA and YNFKEQ. Trimming took 3 bases from V and 6 from J; bases not matched to a gene: 9. This CDR3 comprises 15 residues. CDR3 loop: CASSQGQGPTTEQYF. CDR3 nucleotide sequence: TGTGCCAGCAGCCAGGGACAGGGCCCTACTACCGAGCAGTACTTC.

This clone appeared a single time. In DNA, the CDR3 is TGTGCCAGCAGTAATGGACAGAAACGGGCGGAAAAACTGTTTTTT. This codes for CASSNGQKRAEKLFF. The chain couples TRBV2 to TRBJ1-4; D is perhaps TRBD1 (6 bases). The CDR3 extends over 15 amino acids. The germline V gene has CDR1 SNHLY and CDR2 FYNNEI. The germline V and J ends were trimmed by 5 bases and 8 bases, with 18 bases remaining between them. Full variable domain (remainder filled in from reference TRBV2 and TRBJ1-4): EPEVTQTPSHQVTQMGQEVILRCVPISNHLYFYWYRQILGQKVEFLVSFYNNEISEKSEIFDDQFSVERPDGSNFTLKIRSTKLEDSAMYFCASSNGQKRAEKLFFGSGTQLSVL.

V and J are TRBV28 and TRBJ1-1; D might be TRBD1 (6 bases). There are 18 residues in the CDR3. The germline V and J ends were trimmed by 8 bases and 0 bases, with 25 bases remaining between them. CDR1 is MDHEN, CDR2 SYDVKM, per germline. The CDR3 sequence is CASPPTPGGGNMNTEAFF. DNA of the CDR3: TGTGCCAGCCCGCCAACACCGGGTGGGGGCAATATGAACACTGAAGCTTTCTTT.

This clone was recorded once. The chain combines TRBV10-1 with TRBJ2-2; a possible D gene is TRBD1 (5 bases). The CDR3 runs 15 residues. Germline loops: CDR1 WNHNN, CDR2 SYGVQD (reference sequence). Between the trimmed V and J ends, which lost 7 bases and 7 bases, there was a span of 19 bases. CDR3 coding DNA: TGCGCCAGCAACAACGCAGGGCAGGGTGGCGGGGAGCTGTTTTTT. It encodes CASNNAGQGGGELFF.

The chain has TRBV5-1 and TRBJ1-2; no clear D gene. The V gene lost 0 bases and the J gene lost 0 bases, with 9 bases spanning the gap. The CDR3 spans 15 residues. CDR1 and CDR2 from the germline V gene are SGHRS and YFSETQ. CDR3 in DNA: TGCGCCAGCAGCTTGGCAGACGGAGCTAACTATGGCTACACCTTC. Translating gives CASSLADGANYGYTF.

The chain couples TRBV7-9 to TRBJ2-7; a possible D gene is TRBD2 (6 bases). Germline values: CDR1 SEHNR, CDR2 FQNEAQ (reference sequence). The ends were cut back, 5 bases at V and 7 bases at J, with 18 bases in the middle. The CDR3 loop spans 14 amino acids. CDR3 in DNA: TGTGCCAGCAGCGTCTCGGGACTCCGTACGGAGCAGTACTTC. It is translated as CASSVSGLRTEQYF. Complete variable domain (other parts from reference TRBV7-9 and TRBJ2-7): DTGVSQNPRHKITKRGQNVTFRCDPISEHNRLYWYRQTLGQGPEFLTYFQNEAQLEKSRLLSDRFSAERPKGSFSTLEIQRTEQGDSAMYLCASSVSGLRTEQYFGPGTRLTVT.

The J gene is TRBJ2-7, the V gene TRBV2; 9 bases match TRBD1. The V and J ends lost 7 bases and 0 bases, in that order; junction bases with no gene match: 4. CDR3 length: 14 residues. CDR1 and CDR2 (germline): SNHLY, FYNNEI. CDR3 nucleotides: TGTGCCAGCACCAAGACAGGGGGCTCCTACGAGCAGTACTTC. This gives the protein CASTKTGGSYEQYF.

The V and J genes are TRBV30 and TRBJ1-5, with D tentatively TRBD1 (5 bases). CDR1 and CDR2 (germline): GTSNPN, SVGIG (reference sequence). V lost 0 bases, J lost 1 base, and 16 bases lay in between. The CDR3 is made up of 17 amino acids. As DNA, the CDR3 is TGTGCCTGGAGTGTACGGGCGGGGACCCTAAGCAATCAGCCCCAGCATTTT. This encodes CAWSVRAGTLSNQPQHF.

This chain links TRBV18 with TRBJ2-3; D may be TRBD1 (6 bases). V was shortened by 4 bases and J by 0 bases, with 11 bases between the two germline ends. This CDR3 is built from 15 residues. Germline loops: CDR1 KGHSH, CDR2 LQKENI. This chain's CDR3 is CASSLNRASTDTQYF. Here the CDR3 DNA reads TGTGCCAGCTCACTTAACAGGGCAAGCACAGATACGCAGTATTTT.